This record concerns one T cell receptor (beta chain) sequence. This sample was taken from a study of control samples from healthy donors and cancer patients. Sequencing was performed with immunoSEQ multiplex PCR; in TCRdb, only in-frame clones are kept and a portion is missing. The profile covers roughly 130,000 clones, with roughly 90% appearing a single time and more than 2% taken by the ten largest. Germline trimming cut 4 bases from V and 2 bases from J; bases unmatched to any gene: 2. Germline loops: CDR1 SNHLY, CDR2 FYNNEI. This CDR3 has 16 amino acids. This clonotype originated in a man between 18 and 35 years old in good health. The sequenced sample was blood. V and J are TRBV2 and TRBJ1-6; 10 nucleotides match TRBD1. CDR3 in amino acids: CASSGTGGPYNSPLHF. The CDR3 DNA reads TGTGCCAGCAGTGGGACAGGGGGTCCCTATAATTCACCCCTCCACTTT.